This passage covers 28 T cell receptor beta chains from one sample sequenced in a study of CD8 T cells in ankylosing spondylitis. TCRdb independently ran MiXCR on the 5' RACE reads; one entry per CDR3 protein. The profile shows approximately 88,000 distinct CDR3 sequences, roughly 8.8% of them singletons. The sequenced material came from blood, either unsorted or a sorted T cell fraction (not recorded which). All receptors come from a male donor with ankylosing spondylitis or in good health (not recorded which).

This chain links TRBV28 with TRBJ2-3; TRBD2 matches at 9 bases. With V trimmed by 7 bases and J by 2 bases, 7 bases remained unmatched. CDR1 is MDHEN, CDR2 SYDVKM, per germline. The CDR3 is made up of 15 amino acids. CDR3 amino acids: CASTSGTSLTDTQYF. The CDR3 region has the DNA TGTGCCAGCACCTCCGGGACTAGCCTCACAGATACGCAGTATTTT.

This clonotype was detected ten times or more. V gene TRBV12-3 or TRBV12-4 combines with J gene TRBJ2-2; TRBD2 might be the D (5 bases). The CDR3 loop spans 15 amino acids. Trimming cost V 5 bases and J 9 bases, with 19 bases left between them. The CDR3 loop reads CASSVYQGLVRELFF. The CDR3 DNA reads TGTGCCAGCAGTGTATACCAAGGACTGGTGAGGGAGCTGTTTTTT.

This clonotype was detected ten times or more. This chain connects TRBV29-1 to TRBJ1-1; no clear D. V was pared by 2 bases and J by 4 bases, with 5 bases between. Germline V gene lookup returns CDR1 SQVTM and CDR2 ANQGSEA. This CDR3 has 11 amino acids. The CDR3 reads CSVEFATEAFF. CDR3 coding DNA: TGCAGCGTTGAATTTGCCACTGAAGCTTTCTTT.

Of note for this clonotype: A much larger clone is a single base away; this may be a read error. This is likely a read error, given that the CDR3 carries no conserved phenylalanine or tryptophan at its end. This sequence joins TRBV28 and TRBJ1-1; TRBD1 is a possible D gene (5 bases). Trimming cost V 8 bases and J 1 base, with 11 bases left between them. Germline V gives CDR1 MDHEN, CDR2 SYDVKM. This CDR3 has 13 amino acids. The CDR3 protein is CASAGGANTEAFS. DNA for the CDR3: TGTGCCAGCGCCGGGGGTGCGAACACTGAAGCTTTCTCT.

In DNA, the CDR3 is TGTGCAACTAATGAAAAACTGTTTTTT. Protein: CATNEKLFF. The chain carries TRBV24-1 and TRBJ1-4; no definite D call. Germline CDR1 KGHDR, CDR2 SFDVKD. The CDR3 extends over 9 amino acids.

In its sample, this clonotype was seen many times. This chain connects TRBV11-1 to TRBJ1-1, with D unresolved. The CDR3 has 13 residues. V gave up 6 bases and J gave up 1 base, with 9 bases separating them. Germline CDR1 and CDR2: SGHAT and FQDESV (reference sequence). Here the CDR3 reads CASSSDGNTEAFF. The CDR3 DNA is TGTGCCAGCAGTTCCGACGGGAACACTGAAGCTTTCTTT.

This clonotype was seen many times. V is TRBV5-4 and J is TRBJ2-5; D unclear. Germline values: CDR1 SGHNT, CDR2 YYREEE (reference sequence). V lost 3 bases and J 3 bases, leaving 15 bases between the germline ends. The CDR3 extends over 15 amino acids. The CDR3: CASSSLRGTKETQYF. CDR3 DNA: TGTGCCAGCAGCTCACTTCGTGGAACCAAAGAGACCCAGTACTTC.

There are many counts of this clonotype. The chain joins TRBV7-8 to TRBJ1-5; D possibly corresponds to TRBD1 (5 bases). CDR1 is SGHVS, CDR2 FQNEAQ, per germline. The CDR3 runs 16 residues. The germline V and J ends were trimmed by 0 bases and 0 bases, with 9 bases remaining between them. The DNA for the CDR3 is TGTGCCAGCAGCTTAGCGACAGCCTATAGCAATCAGCCCCAGCATTTT. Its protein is CASSLATAYSNQPQHF.

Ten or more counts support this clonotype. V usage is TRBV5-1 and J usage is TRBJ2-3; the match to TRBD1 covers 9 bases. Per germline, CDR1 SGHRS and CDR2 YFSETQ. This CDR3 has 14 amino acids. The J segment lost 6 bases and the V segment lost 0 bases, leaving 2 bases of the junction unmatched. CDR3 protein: CASSLAGTGDTQYF. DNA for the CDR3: TGCGCCAGCAGCTTGGCGGGGACAGGGGATACGCAGTATTTT.

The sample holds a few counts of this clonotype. CDR3 protein: CASTEVLRGGNTIYF. Written as DNA, the CDR3 is TGTGCCAGCACCGAAGTCCTGCGCGGTGGAAACACCATATATTTT. The gene calls are TRBV28 and TRBJ1-3, with D uncertain. V shed 7 bases and J shed 3 bases, with 16 bases lying between them. The length of the CDR3 is 15 residues. Per the germline V gene, CDR1 is MDHEN and CDR2 is SYDVKM.

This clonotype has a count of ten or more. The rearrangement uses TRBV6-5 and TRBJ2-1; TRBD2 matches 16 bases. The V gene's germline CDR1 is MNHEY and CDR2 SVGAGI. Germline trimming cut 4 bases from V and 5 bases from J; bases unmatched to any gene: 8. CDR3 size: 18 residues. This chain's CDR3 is CASSWGLAGGPGDNEQFF. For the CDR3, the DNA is TGTGCCAGCAGTTGGGGACTAGCGGGGGGGCCGGGGGACAATGAGCAGTTCTTC.

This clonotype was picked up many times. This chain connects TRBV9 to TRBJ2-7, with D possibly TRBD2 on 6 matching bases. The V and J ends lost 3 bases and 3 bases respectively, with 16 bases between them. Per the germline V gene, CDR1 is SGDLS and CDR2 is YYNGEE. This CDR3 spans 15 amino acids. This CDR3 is CASSGDGGSGYEQYF. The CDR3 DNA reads TGTGCCAGCAGCGGGGACGGAGGGAGTGGCTACGAGCAGTACTTC. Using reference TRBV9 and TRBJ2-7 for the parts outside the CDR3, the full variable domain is DSGVTQTPKHLITATGQRVTLRCSPRSGDLSVYWYQQSLDQGLQFLIQYYNGEERAKGNILERFSAQQFPDLHSELNLSSLELGDSALYFCASSGDGGSGYEQYFGPGTRLTVT.

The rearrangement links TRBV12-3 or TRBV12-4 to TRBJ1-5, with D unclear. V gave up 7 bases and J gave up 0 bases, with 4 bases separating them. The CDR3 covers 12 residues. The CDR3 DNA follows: TGTGCCAGCAAAAATAGCAATCAGCCCCAGCATTTT. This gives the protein CASKNSNQPQHF.

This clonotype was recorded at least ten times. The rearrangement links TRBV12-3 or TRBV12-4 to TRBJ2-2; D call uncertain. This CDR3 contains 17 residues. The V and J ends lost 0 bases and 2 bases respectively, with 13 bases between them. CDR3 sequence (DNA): TGTGCCAGCAGTTTAGCCTCGACAAGCGCCAACACCGGGGAGCTGTTTTTT. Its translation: CASSLASTSANTGELFF.

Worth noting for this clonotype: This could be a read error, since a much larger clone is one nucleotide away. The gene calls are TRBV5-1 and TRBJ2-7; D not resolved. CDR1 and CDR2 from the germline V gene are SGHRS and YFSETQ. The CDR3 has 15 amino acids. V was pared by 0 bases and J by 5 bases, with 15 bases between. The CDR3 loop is CASSLDAFVVDEQYF. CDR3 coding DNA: TGCGCCAGCAGCTTGGATGCCTTTGTAGTAGACGAGCAGTACTTC.

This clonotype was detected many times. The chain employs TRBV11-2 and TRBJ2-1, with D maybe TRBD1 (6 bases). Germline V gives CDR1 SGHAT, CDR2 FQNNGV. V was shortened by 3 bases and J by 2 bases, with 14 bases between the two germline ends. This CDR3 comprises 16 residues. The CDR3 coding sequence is TGTGCCAGCAGCTTGCAGACAGGAACGGCCTACAATGAGCAGTTCTTC. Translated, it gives CASSLQTGTAYNEQFF.

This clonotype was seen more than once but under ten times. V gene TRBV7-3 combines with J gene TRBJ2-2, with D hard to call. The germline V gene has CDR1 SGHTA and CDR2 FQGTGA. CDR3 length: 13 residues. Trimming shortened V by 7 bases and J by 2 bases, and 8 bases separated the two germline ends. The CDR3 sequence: CASTPINTGELFF. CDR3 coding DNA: TGTGCCAGCACCCCAATAAACACCGGGGAGCTGTTTTTT.

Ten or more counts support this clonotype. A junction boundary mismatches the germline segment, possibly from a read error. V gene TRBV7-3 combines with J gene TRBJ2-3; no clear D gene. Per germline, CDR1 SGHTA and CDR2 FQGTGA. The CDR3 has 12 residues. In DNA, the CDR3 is TGTGCCAGCAGCTTCTCAGCAGACTCGCTGGATTTT. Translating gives CASSFSADSLDF.

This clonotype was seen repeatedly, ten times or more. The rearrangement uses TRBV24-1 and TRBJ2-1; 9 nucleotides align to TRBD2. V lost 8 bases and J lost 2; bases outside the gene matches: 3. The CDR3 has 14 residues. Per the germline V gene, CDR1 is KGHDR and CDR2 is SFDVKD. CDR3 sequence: CATTSGGPYNEQFF. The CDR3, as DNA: TGTGCCACCACCAGCGGGGGGCCCTACAATGAGCAGTTCTTC.

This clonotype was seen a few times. CDR3: CASRLQGGTEAFF. The CDR3 bases are TGTGCCAGCAGGCTACAGGGTGGGACTGAAGCTTTCTTT. The V and J genes are TRBV7-2 and TRBJ1-1, with D possibly matching TRBD1 (6 bases). This CDR3 is built from 13 residues. Germline CDR1 is SGHTA and CDR2 is FQGNSA. With 6 bases removed from V and 5 bases from J, the gap between germline ends came to 13 bases.

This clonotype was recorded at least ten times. The CDR3 region is CSAREHQKETQYF. The CDR3 coding sequence is TGCAGTGCTAGAGAGCACCAAAAAGAGACCCAGTACTTC. The rearrangement links TRBV20-1 to TRBJ2-5; unclear D gene. Germline CDR1 and CDR2: DFQATT and SNEGSKA (reference sequence). Trimming pared 0 bases from V and 3 bases from J, leaving 8 bases between. CDR3 length: 13 amino acids.

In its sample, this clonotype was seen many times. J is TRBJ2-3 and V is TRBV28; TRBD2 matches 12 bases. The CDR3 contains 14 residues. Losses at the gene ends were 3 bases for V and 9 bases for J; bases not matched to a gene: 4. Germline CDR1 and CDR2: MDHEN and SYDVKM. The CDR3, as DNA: TGTGCCAGCAGTTTGGAGCTAGCGGGGGGGACGCAGTATTTT. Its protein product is CASSLELAGGTQYF.

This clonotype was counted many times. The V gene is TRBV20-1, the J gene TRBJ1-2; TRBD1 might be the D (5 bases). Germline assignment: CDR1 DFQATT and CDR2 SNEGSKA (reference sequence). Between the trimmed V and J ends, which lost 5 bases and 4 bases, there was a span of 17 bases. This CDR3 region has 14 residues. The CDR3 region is CSAGRPAGPYGYTF. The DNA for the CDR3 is TGCAGTGCTGGCCGACCGGCAGGGCCCTATGGCTACACCTTC.

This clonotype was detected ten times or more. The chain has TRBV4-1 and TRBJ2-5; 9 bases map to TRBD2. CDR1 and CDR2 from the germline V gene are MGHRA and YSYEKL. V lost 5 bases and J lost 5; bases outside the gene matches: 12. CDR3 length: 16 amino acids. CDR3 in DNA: TGCGCCAGCAGCGCCGGGGAGCGGGGGGCCGGGGAGACCCAGTACTTC. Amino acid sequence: CASSAGERGAGETQYF.

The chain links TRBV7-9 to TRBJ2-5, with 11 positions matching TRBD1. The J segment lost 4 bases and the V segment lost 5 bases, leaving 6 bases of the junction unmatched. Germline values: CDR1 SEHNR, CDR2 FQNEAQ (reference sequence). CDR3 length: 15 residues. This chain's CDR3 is CASSAGTGGAETQYF. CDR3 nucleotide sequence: TGTGCCAGCAGCGCTGGGACAGGGGGAGCAGAGACCCAGTACTTC.

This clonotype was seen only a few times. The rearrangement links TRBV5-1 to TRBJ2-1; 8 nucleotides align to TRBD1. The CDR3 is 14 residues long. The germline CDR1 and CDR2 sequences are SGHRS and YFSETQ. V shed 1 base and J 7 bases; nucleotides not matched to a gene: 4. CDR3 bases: TGCGCCAGCAGCTTGTCCCGGGACAGGAATGAGCAGTTCTTC. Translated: CASSLSRDRNEQFF.

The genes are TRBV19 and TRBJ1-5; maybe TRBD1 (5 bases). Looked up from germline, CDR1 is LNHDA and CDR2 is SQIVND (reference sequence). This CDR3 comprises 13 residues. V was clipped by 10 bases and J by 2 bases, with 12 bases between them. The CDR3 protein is CATAGGGNQPQHF. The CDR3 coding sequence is TGTGCCACCGCGGGGGGTGGCAATCAGCCCCAGCATTTT.

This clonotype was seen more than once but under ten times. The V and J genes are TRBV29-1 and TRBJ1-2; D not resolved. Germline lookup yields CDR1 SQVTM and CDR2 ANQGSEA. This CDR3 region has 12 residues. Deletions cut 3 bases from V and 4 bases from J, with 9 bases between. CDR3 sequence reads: CSVDSLGYGYTF. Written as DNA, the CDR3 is TGCAGCGTTGATTCCCTGGGCTATGGCTACACCTTC.